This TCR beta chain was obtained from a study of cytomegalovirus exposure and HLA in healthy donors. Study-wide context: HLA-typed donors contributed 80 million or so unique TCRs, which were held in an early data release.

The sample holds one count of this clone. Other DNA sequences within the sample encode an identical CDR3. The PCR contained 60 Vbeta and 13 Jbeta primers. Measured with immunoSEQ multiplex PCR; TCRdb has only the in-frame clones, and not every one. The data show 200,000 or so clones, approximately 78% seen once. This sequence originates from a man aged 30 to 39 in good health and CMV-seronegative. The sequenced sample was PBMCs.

The CDR3 nucleotides are TGTGCCAGCAGCTTAGGACTAGCGGGGGGGCCGGAGACCCAGTACTTC. Translated, it gives CASSLGLAGGPETQYF. The chain couples TRBV7-9 to TRBJ2-5; 14 bases are a match to TRBD2. Germline trimming cut 1 base from V and 5 bases from J; bases unmatched to any gene: 3. The CDR3 length is 16 residues. Germline lookup yields CDR1 SEHNR and CDR2 FQNEAQ (reference sequence).